The rows below give T cell receptor beta chains drawn from one sample of a study of blood T cell repertoires in COVID-19. TCRdb keeps only in-frame clones here, not all; method: immunoSEQ multiplex PCR. The table has some 240,000 clones, approximately 82% seen once. Sequences were obtained from peripheral blood. The source of these receptors is a woman in her thirties or forties who had recovered from COVID-19. Both conserved end residues are part of each CDR3.

J gene	V gene	CDR3 protein
TRBJ1-6	TRBV16	CASSQSSPGNNSPLHF
TRBJ2-5	TRBV11-2	CASSGKLAGGWETQYF
TRBJ2-5	TRBV29-1	CSVGQNQETQYF
TRBJ2-3	TRBV18	CASSPITGGIGTDTQYF
TRBJ2-3	TRBV11-2	CASSLVARGSTDTQYF
TRBJ2-1	TRBV7-2	CASSLYLASSYNEQFF
TRBJ1-4	TRBV7-9	CASSFTGGWGEKLFF
TRBJ2-4	TRBV7-6	CASSSPLGEAKNIQYF
TRBJ1-1	TRBV25-1	CASMGLGVDPEAFF
TRBJ1-1	TRBV29-1	CSVDLGGTEAFF
TRBJ2-6	TRBV27	CASSLSSGGSGANVLTF
TRBJ2-3	TRBV11-3	CASRLAGGVDTQYF
TRBJ1-1	TRBV19	CASSLYRGSAEAFF
TRBJ2-6	TRBV9	CASSGKKIDSSGANVLTF
TRBJ2-3	TRBV6-5	CASSYQSRGGTDTQYF
TRBJ1-2	TRBV7-9	CASGVDFPYGYTF
TRBJ1-1	TRBV3-1/TRBV3-2	CASSPVLGQGILVSDSGTEAFF